This passage covers 10 T cell receptor beta chains from one sample sequenced in a study of early T cells in non-severe SARS-CoV-2 infection. TCRdb recomputed calls from the 5' RACE reads with MiXCR, one row per CDR3 protein. The table shows tens of thousands of distinct CDR3 sequences, with 2.9% occurring only once. The sample taken for sequencing was whole blood. These receptors were obtained from an adult who was a healthcare worker with PCR-confirmed SARS-CoV-2 infection or an uninfected control (not recorded which).

This clonotype was seen repeatedly, ten times or more. V is TRBV21-1 and J is TRBJ2-7; TRBD2 is taken as the D call from the table, unchecked against the DNA. TRBV21-1 is a pseudogene segment. The CDR3 covers 15 residues. DNA of the CDR3: TGTGCCAGCAGCTCGCCGAATACCTCCCCCCGGGAGCAGTACGTC. Its protein is CASSSPNTSPREQYV.

This clonotype was counted at least ten times. This sequence joins TRBV11-2 and TRBJ2-3; 15 bases match TRBD2. The V and J ends lost 6 bases and 5 bases, in that order; junction bases with no gene match: 9. Per germline, CDR1 SGHAT and CDR2 FQNNGV. The CDR3 runs 17 residues. CDR3 residues: CASRPNGLAGGRDTQYF. CDR3 coding DNA: TGTGCCAGCAGGCCTAATGGACTAGCGGGGGGGCGAGATACGCAGTATTTT.

This clonotype was recorded many times. The chain recombines TRBV27 with TRBJ2-5, with TRBD1 identical over 7 bases. This CDR3 contains 18 residues. V dropped 5 bases and J dropped 4; count of bases not matched to a gene: 19. CDR1 is MNHEY, CDR2 SMNVEV, per germline (reference sequence). CDR3 bases: TGTGCCAGCAGTCCGACCAAGATAAGGACAGGAGTGACAGAGACCCAGTACTTC. It yields the protein CASSPTKIRTGVTETQYF.

In its sample, this clonotype was seen many times. J is TRBJ1-1 and V is TRBV28; 7 bases line up with TRBD1. Trimming removed 1 base from V and 4 bases from J; junction bases left unmatched: 9. CDR1 and CDR2 from the germline V gene are MDHEN and SYDVKM. CDR3 length equals 16 residues. The CDR3 loop is CASSLSVEQGGTEAFF. Here the CDR3 DNA reads TGTGCCAGCAGTTTATCGGTAGAGCAGGGGGGCACTGAAGCTTTCTTT.

This clonotype was recorded at least ten times. The gene calls are TRBV27 and TRBJ2-6; no clear D. CDR1 and CDR2 from the germline V gene are MNHEY and SMNVEV (reference sequence). V lost 0 bases and J lost 0, with 6 bases in between. The CDR3 contains 16 residues. CDR3 DNA sequence: TGTGCCAGCAGTTTATCTCGGGCCTCTGGGGCCAACGTCCTGACTTTC. Translated: CASSLSRASGANVLTF. The full variable domain, completed using reference TRBV27 and TRBJ2-6, is EAQVTQNPRYLITVTGKKLTVTCSQNMNHEYMSWYRQDPGLGLRQIYYSMNVEVTDKGDVPEGYKVSRKEKRNFPLILESPSPNQTSLYFCASSLSRASGANVLTFGAGSRLTVL.

The table lists this clonotype with many counts. The chain links TRBV10-2 to TRBJ2-2; D remains unclear. Germline V gives CDR1 WSHSY, CDR2 SAAADI. The CDR3 has 13 amino acids. The V and J ends lost 6 bases and 5 bases respectively, with 10 bases between them. The CDR3 here is CASRITGTGELFF. As DNA, the CDR3 is TGCGCCAGCAGGATCACCGGGACCGGGGAGCTGTTTTTT.

Ten or more counts support this clonotype. The genes are TRBV6-6 and TRBJ2-5; TRBD2 might be the D (5 bases). The CDR3 length is 13 residues. Germline assignment: CDR1 MNHNY and CDR2 SVGAGI (reference sequence). The V end lost 6 bases, the J end lost 1 base, and 9 bases lay between the germline ends. The CDR3 region has the DNA TGTGCCAGCAGGCAAGGGAGCCAAGAGACCCAGTACTTC. It codes for CASRQGSQETQYF.

This clonotype was seen many times. V usage is TRBV10-1 and J usage is TRBJ2-3; D possibly corresponds to TRBD2 (6 bases). V lost 2 bases to trimming and J lost 2 bases, with 14 bases between them. Germline V gives CDR1 WNHNN, CDR2 SYGVQD (reference sequence). CDR3 length equals 16 residues. The CDR3 sequence: CASSERRGEITDTQYF. CDR3 in DNA: TGCGCCAGCAGTGAGAGACGCGGGGAGATCACAGATACGCAGTATTTT.

In this sample, this clonotype turned up many times. The chain joins TRBV12-3 or TRBV12-4 to TRBJ1-1; D not certain. V lost 4 bases, J lost 0 bases, and 9 bases lay in between. CDR3 length: 14 residues. As DNA, the CDR3 is TGTGCCAGCAGTTGGAGCCGTTTGAACACTGAAGCTTTCTTT. Amino acid sequence: CASSWSRLNTEAFF.

In this sample, this clonotype turned up many times. The rearrangement joins TRBV28 to TRBJ2-2, with D unclear. The germline gives CDR1 MDHEN, CDR2 SYDVKM. The CDR3 totals 13 residues. Trimming shortened V by 5 bases and J by 4 bases, and 8 bases separated the two germline ends. The DNA of the CDR3 is TGTGCCAGCAGTCACGACGTCACCGGGGAGCTGTTTTTT. Encoded protein: CASSHDVTGELFF. The full variable domain, its missing parts supplied by reference TRBV28 and TRBJ2-2, is DVKVTQSSRYLVKRTGEKVFLECVQDMDHENMFWYRQDPGLGLRLIYFSYDVKMKEKGDIPEGYSVSREKKERFSLILESASTNQTSMYLCASSHDVTGELFFGEGSRLTVL.